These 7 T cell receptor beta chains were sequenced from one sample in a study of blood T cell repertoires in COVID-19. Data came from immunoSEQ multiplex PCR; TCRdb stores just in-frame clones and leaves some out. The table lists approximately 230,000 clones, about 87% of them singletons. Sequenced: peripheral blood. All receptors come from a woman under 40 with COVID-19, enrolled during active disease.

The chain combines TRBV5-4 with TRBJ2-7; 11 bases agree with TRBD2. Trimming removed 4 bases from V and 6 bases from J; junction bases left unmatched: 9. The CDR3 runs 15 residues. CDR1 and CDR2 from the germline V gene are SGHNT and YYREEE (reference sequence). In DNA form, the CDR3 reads TGTGCCAGCAGCCGCGAAGCTAGCGGGAGGTCCGAGCAGTACGTC. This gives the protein CASSREASGRSEQYV.

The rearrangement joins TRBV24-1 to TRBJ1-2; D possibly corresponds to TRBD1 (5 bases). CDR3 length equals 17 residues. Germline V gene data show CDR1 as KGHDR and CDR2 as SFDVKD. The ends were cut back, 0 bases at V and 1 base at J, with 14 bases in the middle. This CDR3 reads CATSDLPGMRLNYGYTF. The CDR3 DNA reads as TGTGCCACCAGTGATTTGCCAGGGATGAGGCTTAACTATGGCTACACCTTC.

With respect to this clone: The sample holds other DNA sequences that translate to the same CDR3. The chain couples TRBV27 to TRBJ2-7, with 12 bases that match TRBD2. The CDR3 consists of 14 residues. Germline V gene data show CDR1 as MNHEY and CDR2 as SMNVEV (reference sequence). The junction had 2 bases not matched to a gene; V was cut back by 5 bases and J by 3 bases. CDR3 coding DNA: TGTGCCAGCAGTCCGGGACTAGCGGGCTACGAGCAGTACGTC. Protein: CASSPGLAGYEQYV.

Written as DNA, the CDR3 is TGTGCCAGTAGTATCGGGCTCGGAGGAGATACGCAGTATTTT. Protein product: CASSIGLGGDTQYF. This rearrangement joins TRBV19 to TRBJ2-3; TRBD2 is a possible D gene (5 bases). Germline V CDR1 and CDR2: LNHDA, SQIVND (reference sequence). There are 14 residues in the CDR3. The germline V and J ends were trimmed by 3 bases and 5 bases, with 12 bases remaining between them.

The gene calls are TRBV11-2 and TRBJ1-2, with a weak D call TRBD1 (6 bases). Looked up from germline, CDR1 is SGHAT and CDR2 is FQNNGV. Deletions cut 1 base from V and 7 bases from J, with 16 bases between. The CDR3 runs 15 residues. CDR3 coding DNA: TGTGCCAGCAGCTTAGGGGCCTTAACAGGGTCTGGCTACACCTTC. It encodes CASSLGALTGSGYTF.

The chain's CDR3 is CATSSPISSGGGMNTEAFF. The CDR3 nucleotides are TGTGCCACCAGCTCCCCGATCAGCTCAGGGGGTGGCATGAACACTGAAGCTTTCTTT. The chain employs TRBV15 and TRBJ1-1; 7 bases are shared with TRBD1. V lost 5 bases, J lost 0 bases, and 18 bases stayed unmatched. The CDR3 spans 19 residues. The germline CDR1 and CDR2 sequences are LNHNV and YYDKDF (reference sequence). The full variable domain, its missing parts supplied by reference TRBV15 and TRBJ1-1, is DAMVIQNPRYQVTQFGKPVTLSCSQTLNHNVMYWYQQKSSQAPKLLFHYYDKDFNNEADTPDNFQSRRPNTSFCFLDIRSPGLGDTAMYLCATSSPISSGGGMNTEAFFGQGTRLTVV.

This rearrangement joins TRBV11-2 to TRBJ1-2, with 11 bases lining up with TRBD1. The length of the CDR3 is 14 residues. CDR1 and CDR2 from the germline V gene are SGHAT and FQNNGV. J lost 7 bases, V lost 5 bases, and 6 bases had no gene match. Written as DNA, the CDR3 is TGTGCCAGCAGCCCCGGGACAGGGGGGCCTGGCTACACCTTC. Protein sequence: CASSPGTGGPGYTF.